Sequencing of this TCR beta chain was carried out in a study of shared clonotypes between healthy human individuals. At the level of the study: The study drew on a couple of women and a few men aged 18 to 49 as donors. Study-wide results and limits: Sharing of clonotypes among donors was expected to vary with sequencing depth. Naive CD4 clonotypes overlapped across several donors at roughly 5%.

The ends were cut back, 1 base at V and 4 bases at J, with 20 bases in the middle. The germline gives CDR1 SNHLY, CDR2 FYNNEI. This CDR3 is 17 amino acids long. Clones were read by immunoSEQ multiplex PCR, and TCRdb kept only the in-frame ones, dropping some. Of 90,000 to 130,000 clones in the sample, more than 65% are singletons; the top ten hold about 25%. Comments on this clone: Its antigen remains unknown.

All of the donors resided in Nashville, Tennessee, and each was a Caucasian adult. The clonotype comes from a woman between 25 and 40 years old in good health. Sequencing input: memory CD8+ T cells sorted from blood. Subset meaning: CD45RO+ cells pooled with CCR7-negative TemRA cells. This rearrangement joins TRBV2 to TRBJ2-7; D remains unclear. The CDR3 sequence: CASSEGSLGSGRYEQYF. CDR3 coding DNA: TGTGCCAGCAGTGAAGGGTCCCTCGGGTCAGGCCGATACGAGCAGTACTTC.